Given below is one TCR beta chain in context. Its antigen is still unknown. This specimen comes from a study of siplizumab effects on memory and regulatory T cells. Study results and limitations: The apparent diversity of naive T cells exceeded that of memory cells, and naive T cells seemed to make a major contribution to the alloresponse.

TCRdb's copy holds only in-frame clones and misses some; the assay was immunoSEQ multiplex PCR. The table shows 95,000 to 100,000 clones, with roughly 91% occurring only once. The source is a human donor in good health. The sequencing input was non-Treg CD4+ T cells sorted from blood.

CDR3 loop: CAISDPTEETQYF. The CDR3 DNA follows: TGTGCCATCAGTGACCCTACTGAGGAGACCCAGTACTTC. This chain connects TRBV10-3 to TRBJ2-5, with D uncertain. This CDR3 comprises 13 residues. V lost 3 bases, J lost 5 bases, and 10 bases lay in between. Germline-derived CDR1 and CDR2 are ENHRY and SYGVKD.